A selection of T cell receptor beta chains follows, all from one sample in a study of neoadjuvant anti-PD-1 for oral cavity cancer. Profiling relied on immunoSEQ multiplex PCR, and the TCRdb table lists in-frame clones only, not all of them. Here the sample spans about 14,000 clones, more than 65% being singletons. Sample: PBMCs, taken before nivolumab (anti-PD-1) treatment. The receptor set was obtained from a person aged 40 to 85 with oral cavity squamous cell carcinoma. CDR3s include the opening cysteine and the closing phenylalanine or tryptophan. The order of the fields is J gene, D gene, V gene, CDR3 length, clone size, CDR3 protein, CDR3 DNA. The D gene is left open where the match is weak. Expanded clones are given a class, and other clones once, few, many or no size at all.

>TRBJ2-2|TRBD2|TRBV28|15|few
CASRPSGSSHGELFF
TGTGCCAGCAGGCCTAGCGGGAGTTCCCACGGGGAGCTGTTTTTT
>TRBJ1-5|-|TRBV19|13|-
CASSRGPRQPQHF
TGTGCCAGTAGTAGGGGCCCACGACAGCCCCAGCATTTT
>TRBJ1-2|-|TRBV14|13|-
CASSQVEGYGYTF
TGTGCCAGCAGCCAAGTGGAGGGTTATGGCTACACCTTC
>TRBJ2-7|-|TRBV2|15|-
CASSGGRGREGEQYF
TGTGCCAGCAGTGGGGGCAGGGGAAGGGAAGGCGAGCAGTACTTC
>TRBJ1-2|-|TRBV6-1|13|few
CASSEGVDYGYTF
TGTGCCAGCAGTGAGGGAGTTGACTATGGCTACACCTTC
>TRBJ2-1|-|TRBV19|13|-
CASSSYLNNEQFF
TGTGCCAGTAGTTCTTACTTGAACAATGAGCAGTTCTTC
>TRBJ2-3|-|TRBV4-2|17|-
CASSQEGVGGRGDTQYF
TGTGCCAGCAGCCAAGAGGGCGTTGGGGGCCGGGGAGATACGCAGTATTTT
>TRBJ1-3|-|TRBV2|13|few
CASMGTLGNTIYF
TGTGCCAGCATGGGGACACTTGGAAACACCATATATTTT
>TRBJ2-5|-|TRBV19|16|-
CASSIDLGPRGETQYF
TGTGCCAGTAGTATAGATTTGGGACCCCGAGGAGAGACCCAGTACTTC
>TRBJ1-5|-|TRBV27|14|-
CASSLGQGVQPQHF
TGTGCCAGCAGTTTGGGCCAGGGTGTCCAGCCCCAGCATTTT
>TRBJ1-2|-|TRBV7-6|12|-
CASSPDTYGYTF
TGTGCCAGCAGCCCCGACACCTATGGCTACACCTTC
>TRBJ1-1|-|TRBV5-1|14|-
CASSPSGGHTEAFF
TGCGCCAGCAGCCCGTCGGGGGGCCACACTGAAGCTTTCTTT
>TRBJ1-5|-|TRBV11-2|15|-
CASSWAAGSNQPQHF
TGTGCCAGCAGCTGGGCGGCAGGTAGCAATCAGCCCCAGCATTTT
>TRBJ1-5|-|TRBV4-1|15|-
CASKTGDVSNQPQHF
TGCGCCAGCAAAACTGGCGACGTTAGCAATCAGCCCCAGCATTTT
>TRBJ2-7|TRBD2|TRBV27|15|-
CASIGLAARRYEQYF
TGTGCCAGCATCGGGCTAGCGGCCCGCCGTTACGAGCAGTACTTC
>TRBJ2-1|-|TRBV12-5|12|-
CASGLVWDEQFF
TGTGCTAGTGGTTTGGTTTGGGATGAGCAGTTCTTC
>TRBJ2-3|TRBD1|TRBV28|16|-
CASSFTLTGGTDTQYF
TGTGCCAGCAGTTTCACCTTGACAGGGGGGACAGATACGCAGTATTTT
>TRBJ2-1|-|TRBV9|16|few
CASSVLGRSSYNEQFF
TGTGCCAGCAGCGTACTTGGCAGGAGCTCCTACAATGAGCAGTTCTTC
>TRBJ1-6|TRBD1|TRBV9|15|-
CASSARQGYNSPLHF
TGTGCCAGCAGCGCACGACAGGGCTATAATTCACCCCTCCACTTT
>TRBJ2-3|-|TRBV2|13|-
CARKGRGADTQYF
TGTGCCAGAAAAGGGCGGGGCGCAGATACGCAGTATTTT
>TRBJ1-4|TRBD1|TRBV5-6|16|-
CASSGMTGEEDEKLFF
TGTGCCAGCAGCGGAATGACAGGGGAGGAGGATGAAAAACTGTTTTTT
>TRBJ2-1|TRBD2|TRBV6-4|16|once
CASSEGSGTLYNEQFF
TGTGCCAGCAGTGAAGGTAGCGGGACCCTCTACAATGAGCAGTTCTTC
>TRBJ2-7|-|TRBV5-1|13|-
CASSLEGYYEQYF
TGCGCCAGCAGCTTGGAGGGTTACTACGAGCAGTACTTC
>TRBJ2-1|-|TRBV19|14|-
CASSIIPQGNEQFF
TGTGCCAGTAGTATAATCCCACAGGGCAATGAGCAGTTCTTC
>TRBJ1-1|TRBD1|TRBV2|13|-
CARDRGQSTLAFF
TGTGCCAGAGACAGGGGGCAATCCACGCTGGCTTTCTTT
>TRBJ1-1|-|TRBV19|15|-
CASRWGGGANTEAFF
TGTGCCAGTAGATGGGGTGGAGGGGCGAACACTGAAGCTTTCTTT
>TRBJ1-5|-|TRBV5-5|13|-
CASSLVGNQPQHF
TGTGCCAGCAGCTTAGTCGGCAATCAGCCCCAGCATTTT
>TRBJ2-1|-|TRBV11-2|12|-
CASSFSDNEQFF
TGTGCCAGCAGCTTTTCCGACAATGAGCAGTTCTTC
>TRBJ2-4|-|TRBV29-1|14|-
CSVVRGDSKNIQYF
TGCAGCGTTGTTAGAGGGGATTCCAAAAACATTCAGTACTTC
>TRBJ1-3|TRBD1|TRBV7-8|13|-
CASSSDRGNTIYF
TGTGCCAGCAGCTCGGACAGGGGAAACACCATATATTTT
>TRBJ2-3|-|TRBV5-1|14|-
CASQTEWGTDTQYF
TGCGCCAGCCAGACCGAGTGGGGCACAGATACGCAGTATTTT
>TRBJ1-3|-|TRBV9|15|-
CASTKMGGTGNTIYF
TGTGCCAGCACCAAAATGGGGGGTACCGGAAACACCATATATTTT
>TRBJ2-7|TRBD2|TRBV11-2|13|-
CASSLVSGRGMHF
TGTGCCAGCAGCTTAGTTTCGGGGAGGGGAATGCACTTC
>TRBJ2-7|-|TRBV6-5|13|-
CASSYSWISQQYF
TGTGCCAGCAGTTACTCGTGGATCAGTCAGCAGTACTTC
>TRBJ1-4|-|TRBV18|16|once
CASSRAGHATNEKLFF
TGTGCCAGCTCACGGGCGGGACACGCAACTAATGAAAAACTGTTTTTT
>TRBJ1-1|-|TRBV28|13|-
CASTETANTEAFF
TGTGCCAGCACAGAGACAGCGAACACTGAAGCTTTCTTT
>TRBJ2-3|-|TRBV6-5|15|-
CASRGGGAQEDTQYF
TGTGCCAGCAGAGGGGGGGGAGCTCAAGAAGATACGCAGTATTTT
>TRBJ2-5|-|TRBV7-9|13|-
CASSLDGQETQYF
TGTGCCAGCAGCTTAGACGGCCAAGAGACCCAGTACTTC
>TRBJ2-1|-|TRBV10-3|11|-
CAISESSEQFF
TGTGCCATCAGTGAGTCCAGCGAGCAGTTCTTC
>TRBJ2-5|-|TRBV7-9|15|-
CASSPDGPTQETQYF
TGTGCCAGCAGCCCCGATGGACCGACACAAGAGACCCAGTACTTC
>TRBJ2-5|-|TRBV2|13|-
CASSEGNQETQYF
TGTGCCAGCAGTGAGGGCAACCAAGAGACCCAGTACTTC
>TRBJ2-7|TRBD1|TRBV10-1|13|-
CASSVATGGEQYF
TGCGCCAGCAGTGTGGCGACAGGGGGCGAGCAGTACTTC
>TRBJ2-2|-|TRBV9|14|-
CASSVSSNTGELFF
TGTGCCAGCAGCGTATCCTCGAACACCGGGGAGCTGTTTTTT
>TRBJ1-3|TRBD1|TRBV5-1|14|-
CASSPDRGGDTIYF
TGCGCCAGCAGCCCGGACAGGGGAGGGGACACCATATATTTT
>TRBJ1-5|-|TRBV2|15|few
CASSERGVSNQPQHF
TGTGCCAGCAGTGAAAGGGGAGTTAGCAATCAGCCCCAGCATTTT
>TRBJ2-5|-|TRBV5-1|15|once
CASSLSHGGEETQYF
TGCGCCAGCAGCTTGAGCCATGGGGGTGAGGAGACCCAGTACTTC
>TRBJ2-3|-|TRBV4-1|14|-
CASSQVRRSDTQYF
TGCGCCAGCAGCCAAGTGCGTCGTTCGGATACGCAGTATTTT
>TRBJ1-2|TRBD1|TRBV7-3|16|-
CASSSDRGTGPYGYTF
TGTGCCAGCAGCTCGGACCGCGGGACAGGACCATATGGCTACACCTTC
>TRBJ1-2|-|TRBV5-8|15|-
CASSLVGRPGPGYTF
TGTGCCAGCAGCTTGGTGGGCAGGCCGGGACCTGGCTACACCTTC
>TRBJ2-7|-|TRBV9|16|-
CASSVGRDPSADEQYF
TGTGCCAGCAGCGTGGGCAGGGACCCCTCAGCGGACGAGCAGTACTTC
>TRBJ2-2|-|TRBV19|14|-
CVSSRDGGTGELFF
TGTGTCAGTTCAAGAGACGGGGGTACCGGGGAGCTGTTTTTT
>TRBJ2-2|-|TRBV5-1|14|-
CASSFWRGTGELFF
TGCGCCAGCAGCTTCTGGCGTGGCACCGGGGAGCTGTTTTTT
>TRBJ1-5|-|TRBV7-9|15|-
CASSEGTTSNQPQHF
TGTGCCAGCAGCGAAGGCACTACTAGCAATCAGCCCCAGCATTTT
>TRBJ2-2|-|TRBV5-4|13|-
CAFKREDTGELFF
TGTGCCTTTAAGAGGGAGGACACCGGGGAGCTGTTTTTT
>TRBJ2-1|TRBD2|TRBV6-6|12|-
CATRTSRHEQFF
TGTGCCACCCGGACTAGCCGCCATGAGCAGTTCTTC
>TRBJ1-2|-|TRBV7-8|13|-
CASRGTGPYGYTF
TGTGCCAGCAGAGGGACGGGGCCCTATGGCTACACCTTC
>TRBJ2-3|TRBD2|TRBV10-3|17|-
CAISDQTSGGVTDTQYF
TGTGCCATCAGTGACCAGACTAGCGGGGGGGTCACAGATACGCAGTATTTT
>TRBJ2-5|-|TRBV28|15|-
CASVLAGDLQETQYF
TGTGCCAGCGTCCTGGCAGGGGATTTGCAAGAGACCCAGTACTTC
>TRBJ1-1|-|TRBV7-9|14|-
CASSLQWTNTEAFF
TGTGCCAGCAGCTTACAATGGACGAACACTGAAGCTTTCTTT
>TRBJ1-6|-|TRBV6-4|14|-
CASSELQGNSPLHF
TGTGCCAGCAGTGAATTACAGGGTAATTCACCCCTCCACTTT